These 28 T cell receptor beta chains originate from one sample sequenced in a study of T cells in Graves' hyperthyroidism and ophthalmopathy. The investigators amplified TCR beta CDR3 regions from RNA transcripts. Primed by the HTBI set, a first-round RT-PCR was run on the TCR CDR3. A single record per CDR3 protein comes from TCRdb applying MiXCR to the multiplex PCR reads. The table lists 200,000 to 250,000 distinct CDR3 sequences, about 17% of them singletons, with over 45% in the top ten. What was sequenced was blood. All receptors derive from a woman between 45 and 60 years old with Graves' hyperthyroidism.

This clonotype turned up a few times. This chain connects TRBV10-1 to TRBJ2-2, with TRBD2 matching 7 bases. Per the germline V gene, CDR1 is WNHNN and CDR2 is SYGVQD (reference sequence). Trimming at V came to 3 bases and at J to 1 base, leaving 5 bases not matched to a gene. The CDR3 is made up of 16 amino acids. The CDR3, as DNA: TGCGCCAGCAGTGATCGGACTAGGGGGAACACCGGGGAGCTGTTTTTT. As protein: CASSDRTRGNTGELFF.

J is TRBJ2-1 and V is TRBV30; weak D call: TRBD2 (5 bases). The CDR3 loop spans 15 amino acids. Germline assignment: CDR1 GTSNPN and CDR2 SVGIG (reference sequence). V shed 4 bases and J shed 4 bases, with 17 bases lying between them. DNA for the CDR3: TGTGCCTGGATTCCGCGGACTCCCGGATACAATGAGCAGTTCTTC. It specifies CAWIPRTPGYNEQFF.

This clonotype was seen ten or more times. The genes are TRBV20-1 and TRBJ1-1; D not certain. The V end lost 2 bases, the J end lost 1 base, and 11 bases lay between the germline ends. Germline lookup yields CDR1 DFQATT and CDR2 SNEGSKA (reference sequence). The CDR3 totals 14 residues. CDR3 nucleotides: TGCAGTGCTAGACCGGGAGCTACGAACACTGAAGCTTTCTTT. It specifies CSARPGATNTEAFF.

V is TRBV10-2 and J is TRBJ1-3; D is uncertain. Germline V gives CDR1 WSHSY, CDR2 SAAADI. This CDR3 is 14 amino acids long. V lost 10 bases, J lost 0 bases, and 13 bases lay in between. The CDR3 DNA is TGCGCCACCGCAACGGTAGACTCTGGAAACACCATATATTTT. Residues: CATATVDSGNTIYF.

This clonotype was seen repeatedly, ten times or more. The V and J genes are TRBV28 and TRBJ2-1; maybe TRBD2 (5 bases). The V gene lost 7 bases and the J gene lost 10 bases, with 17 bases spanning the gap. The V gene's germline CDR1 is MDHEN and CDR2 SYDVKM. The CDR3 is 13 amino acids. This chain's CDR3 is CASIPGSGWEQFF. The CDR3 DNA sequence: TGTGCCAGCATCCCGGGGTCAGGATGGGAGCAGTTCTTC.

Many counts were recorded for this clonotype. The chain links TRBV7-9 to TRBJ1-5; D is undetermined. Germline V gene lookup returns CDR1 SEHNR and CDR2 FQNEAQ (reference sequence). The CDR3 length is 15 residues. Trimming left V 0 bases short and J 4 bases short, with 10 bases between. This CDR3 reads CASSLAEVSNQPQHF. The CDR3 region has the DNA TGTGCCAGCAGCTTAGCGGAGGTCTCAAATCAGCCCCAGCATTTT. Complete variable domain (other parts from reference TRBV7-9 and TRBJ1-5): DTGVSQNPRHKITKRGQNVTFRCDPISEHNRLYWYRQTLGQGPEFLTYFQNEAQLEKSRLLSDRFSAERPKGSFSTLEIQRTEQGDSAMYLCASSLAEVSNQPQHFGDGTRLSIL.

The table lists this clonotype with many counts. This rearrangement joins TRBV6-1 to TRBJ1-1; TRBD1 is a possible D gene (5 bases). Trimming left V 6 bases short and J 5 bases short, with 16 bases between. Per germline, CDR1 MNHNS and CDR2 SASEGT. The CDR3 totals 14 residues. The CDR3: CASRNGARRTEAFF. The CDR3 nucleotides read TGTGCCAGCAGAAACGGGGCGCGTCGTACTGAAGCTTTCTTT.

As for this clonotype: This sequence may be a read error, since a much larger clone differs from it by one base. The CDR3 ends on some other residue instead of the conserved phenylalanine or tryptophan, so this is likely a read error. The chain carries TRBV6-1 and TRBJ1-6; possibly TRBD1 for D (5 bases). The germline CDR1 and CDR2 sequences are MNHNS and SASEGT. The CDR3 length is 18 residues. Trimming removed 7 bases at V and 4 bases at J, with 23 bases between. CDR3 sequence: CASTPDAGAGIYNSPLHL. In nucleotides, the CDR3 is TGTGCCAGCACTCCTGACGCCGGGGCAGGGATTTATAATTCACCCCTCCACTTG.

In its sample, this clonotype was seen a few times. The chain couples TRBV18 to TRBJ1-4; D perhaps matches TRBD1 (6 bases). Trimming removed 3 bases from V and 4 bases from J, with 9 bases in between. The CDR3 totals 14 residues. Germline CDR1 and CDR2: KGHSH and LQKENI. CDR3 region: CASSPDRSNEKLFF. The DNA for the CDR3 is TGTGCCAGCTCACCGGACAGAAGTAATGAAAAACTGTTTTTT.

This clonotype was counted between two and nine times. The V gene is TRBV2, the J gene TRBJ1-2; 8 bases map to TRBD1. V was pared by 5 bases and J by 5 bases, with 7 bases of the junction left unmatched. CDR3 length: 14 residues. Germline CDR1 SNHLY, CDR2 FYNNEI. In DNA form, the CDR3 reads TGTGCCAGCAGTCCGAGGACAGGGTGGTATGGCTACACCTTC. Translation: CASSPRTGWYGYTF.

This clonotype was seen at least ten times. CDR3 protein: CASRRGEMQFF. The CDR3 coding sequence is TGCGCCAGCAGACGAGGGGAGATGCAGTTCTTC. The V gene is TRBV5-1, the J gene TRBJ2-1; D is tentatively TRBD1 or TRBD2 (5 bases each). Trimming cost V 5 bases and J 12 bases, with 12 bases left between them. The germline V gene has CDR1 SGHRS and CDR2 YFSETQ. The length of the CDR3 is 11 residues. The variable domain in full, completed from reference TRBV5-1 and TRBJ2-1, reads KAGVTQTPRYLIKTRGQQVTLSCSPISGHRSVSWYQQTPGQGLQFLFEYFSETQRNKGNFPGRFSGRQFSNSRSEMNVSTLELGDSALYLCASRRGEMQFFGPGTRLTVL.

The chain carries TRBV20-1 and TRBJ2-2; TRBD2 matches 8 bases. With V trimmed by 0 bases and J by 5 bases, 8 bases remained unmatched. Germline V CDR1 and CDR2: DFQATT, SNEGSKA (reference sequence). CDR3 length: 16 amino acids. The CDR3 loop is CSARDDGRALTGELFF. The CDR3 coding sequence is TGCAGTGCTAGAGATGACGGGAGGGCCCTTACCGGGGAGCTGTTTTTT.

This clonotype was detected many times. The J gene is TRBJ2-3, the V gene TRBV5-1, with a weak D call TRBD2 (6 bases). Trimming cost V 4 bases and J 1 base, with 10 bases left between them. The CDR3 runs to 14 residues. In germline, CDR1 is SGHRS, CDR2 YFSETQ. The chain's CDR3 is CASSVAVRTDTQYF. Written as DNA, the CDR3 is TGCGCCAGCAGCGTAGCGGTTCGCACAGATACGCAGTATTTT.

DNA for the CDR3: TGTGCCTGGAGTGGCGGTAATGAGCAGTTCTTC. Translation gives CAWSGGNEQFF. V is TRBV30 and J is TRBJ2-1; the D is unclear. The V end lost 1 base, the J end lost 7 bases, and 5 bases lay between the germline ends. The V gene's germline CDR1 is GTSNPN and CDR2 SVGIG (reference sequence). CDR3 length: 11 amino acids.

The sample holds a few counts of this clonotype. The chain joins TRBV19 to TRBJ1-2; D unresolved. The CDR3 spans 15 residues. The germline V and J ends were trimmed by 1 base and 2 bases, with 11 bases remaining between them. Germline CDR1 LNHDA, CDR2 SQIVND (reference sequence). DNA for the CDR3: TGTGCCAGTAGTATAGTCTCAACAGCGAACTATGGCTACACCTTC. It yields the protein CASSIVSTANYGYTF.

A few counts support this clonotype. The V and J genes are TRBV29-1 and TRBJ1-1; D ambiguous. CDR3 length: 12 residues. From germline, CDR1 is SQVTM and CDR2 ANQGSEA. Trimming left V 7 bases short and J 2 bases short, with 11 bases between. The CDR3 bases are TGCAGCGGGGTGGACGGAAACACTGAAGCTTTCTTT. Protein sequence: CSGVDGNTEAFF.

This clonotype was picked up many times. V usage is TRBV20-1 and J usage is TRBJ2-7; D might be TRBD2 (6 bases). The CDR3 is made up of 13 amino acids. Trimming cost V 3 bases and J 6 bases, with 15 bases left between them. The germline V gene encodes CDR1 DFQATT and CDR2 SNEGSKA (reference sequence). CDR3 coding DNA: TGCAGTGCTAGGGGGACTGCTTCTTCCGAGCAGTACTTC. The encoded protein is CSARGTASSEQYF.

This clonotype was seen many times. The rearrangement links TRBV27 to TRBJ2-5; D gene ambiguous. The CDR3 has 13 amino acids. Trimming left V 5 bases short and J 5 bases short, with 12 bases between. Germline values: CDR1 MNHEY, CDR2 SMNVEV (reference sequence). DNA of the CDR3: TGTGCCAGCAGTCCCCTGGGCTTGGAGACCCAGTACTTC. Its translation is CASSPLGLETQYF.

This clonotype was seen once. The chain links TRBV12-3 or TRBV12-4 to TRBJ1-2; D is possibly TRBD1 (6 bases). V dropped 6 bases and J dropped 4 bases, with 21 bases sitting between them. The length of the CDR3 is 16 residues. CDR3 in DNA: TGTGCCAGCAGGCCAAGGACAGTCCCGAGGATCTATGGCTACACCTTC. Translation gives CASRPRTVPRIYGYTF.

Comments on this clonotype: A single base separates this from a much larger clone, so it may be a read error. As DNA, the CDR3 is TGTGCCAGCAAAACAGGGCAGGAGCGTTCTGGGGCCAACGTCCTGACTTTC. Its translation is CASKTGQERSGANVLTF. The gene calls are TRBV12-3 or TRBV12-4 and TRBJ2-6; D possibly corresponds to TRBD1 (6 bases). The CDR3 loop spans 17 amino acids. The V end was cut by 7 bases, the J end by 1 base, with 17 bases between.

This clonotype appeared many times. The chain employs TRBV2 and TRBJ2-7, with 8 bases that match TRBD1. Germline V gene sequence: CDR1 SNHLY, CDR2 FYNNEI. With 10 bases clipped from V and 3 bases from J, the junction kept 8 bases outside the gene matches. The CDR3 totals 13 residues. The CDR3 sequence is CATGRTGYYEQYF. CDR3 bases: TGTGCCACAGGGAGGACAGGGTACTACGAGCAGTACTTC.

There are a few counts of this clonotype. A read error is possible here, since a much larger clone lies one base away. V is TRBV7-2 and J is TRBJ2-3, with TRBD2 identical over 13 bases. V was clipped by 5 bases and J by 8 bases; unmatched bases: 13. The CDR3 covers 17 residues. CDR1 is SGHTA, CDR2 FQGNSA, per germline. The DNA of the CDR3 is TGTGCCAGCAGCACAAGGACTAGCGGGAGTCCGCATGGTACGCAGTATTTT. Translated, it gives CASSTRTSGSPHGTQYF. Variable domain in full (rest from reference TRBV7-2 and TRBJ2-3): GAGVSQSPSNKVTEKGKDVELRCDPISGHTALYWYRQSLGQGLEFLIYFQGNSAPDKSGLPSDRFSAERTGGSVSTLTIQRTQQEDSAVYLCASSTRTSGSPHGTQYFGPGTRLTVL.

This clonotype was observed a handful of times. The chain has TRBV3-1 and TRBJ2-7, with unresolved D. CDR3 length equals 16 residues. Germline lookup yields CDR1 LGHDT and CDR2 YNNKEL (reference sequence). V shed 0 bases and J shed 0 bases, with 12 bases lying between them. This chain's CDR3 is CASSQDSSGRSYEQYF. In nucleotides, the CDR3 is TGTGCCAGCAGCCAAGATTCTTCAGGTCGCTCCTACGAGCAGTACTTC.

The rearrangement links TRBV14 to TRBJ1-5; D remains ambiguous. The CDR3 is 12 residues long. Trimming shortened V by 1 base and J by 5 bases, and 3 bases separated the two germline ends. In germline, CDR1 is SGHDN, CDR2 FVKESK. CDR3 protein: CASSQGYQPQHF. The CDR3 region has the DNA TGTGCCAGCAGCCAAGGATATCAGCCCCAGCATTTT.

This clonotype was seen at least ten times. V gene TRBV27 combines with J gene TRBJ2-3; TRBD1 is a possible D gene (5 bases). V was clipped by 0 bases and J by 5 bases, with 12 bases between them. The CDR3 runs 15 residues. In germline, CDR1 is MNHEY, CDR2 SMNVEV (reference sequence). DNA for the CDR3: TGTGCCAGCAGTTTATCTCTAGGGGTCGAAGATACGCAGTATTTT. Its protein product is CASSLSLGVEDTQYF.

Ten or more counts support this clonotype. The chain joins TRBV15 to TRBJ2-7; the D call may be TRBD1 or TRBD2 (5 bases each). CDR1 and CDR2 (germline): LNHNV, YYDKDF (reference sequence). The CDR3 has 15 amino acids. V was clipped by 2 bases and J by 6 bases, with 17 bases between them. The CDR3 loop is CATSRTPGRQGEQYF. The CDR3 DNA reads TGTGCCACCAGCAGAACCCCGGGACGGCAGGGCGAGCAGTACTTC. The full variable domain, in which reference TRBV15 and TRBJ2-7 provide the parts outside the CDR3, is DAMVIQNPRYQVTQFGKPVTLSCSQTLNHNVMYWYQQKSSQAPKLLFHYYDKDFNNEADTPDNFQSRRPNTSFCFLDIRSPGLGDTAMYLCATSRTPGRQGEQYFGPGTRLTVT.

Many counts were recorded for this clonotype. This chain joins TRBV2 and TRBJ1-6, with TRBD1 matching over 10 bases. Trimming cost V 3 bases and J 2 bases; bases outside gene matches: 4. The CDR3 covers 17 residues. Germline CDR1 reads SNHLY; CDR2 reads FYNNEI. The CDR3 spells CASSDGTGATYNSPLHF. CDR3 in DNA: TGTGCCAGCAGTGACGGGACAGGGGCCACCTATAATTCACCCCTCCACTTT.

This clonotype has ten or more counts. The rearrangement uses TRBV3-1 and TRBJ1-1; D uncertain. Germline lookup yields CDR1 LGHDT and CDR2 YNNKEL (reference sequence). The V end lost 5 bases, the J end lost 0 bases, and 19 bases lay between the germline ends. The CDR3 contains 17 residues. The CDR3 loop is CASSDVKKAFMNTEAFF. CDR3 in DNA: TGTGCCAGCAGCGACGTCAAAAAGGCTTTCATGAACACTGAAGCTTTCTTT.